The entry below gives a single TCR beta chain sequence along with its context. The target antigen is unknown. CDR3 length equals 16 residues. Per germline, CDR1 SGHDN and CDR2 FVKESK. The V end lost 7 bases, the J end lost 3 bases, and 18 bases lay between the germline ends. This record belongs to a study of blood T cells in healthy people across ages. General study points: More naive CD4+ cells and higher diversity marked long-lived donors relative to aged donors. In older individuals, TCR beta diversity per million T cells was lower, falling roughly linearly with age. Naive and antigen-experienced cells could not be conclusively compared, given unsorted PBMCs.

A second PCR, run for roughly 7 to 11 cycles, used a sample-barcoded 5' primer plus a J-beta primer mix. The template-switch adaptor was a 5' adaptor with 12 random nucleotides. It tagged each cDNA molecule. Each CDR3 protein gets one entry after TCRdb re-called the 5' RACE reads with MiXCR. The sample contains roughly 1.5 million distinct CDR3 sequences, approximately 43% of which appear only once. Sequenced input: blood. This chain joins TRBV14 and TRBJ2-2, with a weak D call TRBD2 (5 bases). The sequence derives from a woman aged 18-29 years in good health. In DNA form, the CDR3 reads TGTGCCAGCAACTCCCGGCGGGTTTCCGACACCGGGGAGCTGTTTTTT. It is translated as CASNSRRVSDTGELFF.